A single sample is the source of the 24 T cell receptor beta chains below, sequenced in a study of tumor and adjacent non-tumor tissue in lung cancer. A modified ARM-PCR protocol with three rounds of nested PCR amplified TCRbeta. MiXCR, run by TCRdb on the multiplex PCR reads, gives a single entry per CDR3 protein. The sample includes about 110,000 distinct CDR3 sequences, 60% to 70% of them seen just once. RNA was extracted from bulk tissue without any cell sorting. More than 3 cm separated this lung sample from the edge of the tumor. Material: distant non-tumor lung tissue. Receptors originate from a man aged 55 to 69 with non-small cell lung cancer.

Worth noting for this clonotype: The final CDR3 position lacks the conserved phenylalanine or tryptophan, pointing to a likely read error. The chain uses TRBV11-1 and TRBJ2-7; TRBD2 matches at 10 bases. The CDR3 spans 15 residues. Germline V gives CDR1 SGHAT, CDR2 FQDESV (reference sequence). Unmatched junction bases numbered 6, after V lost 4 bases and J lost 3 bases. CDR3 coding DNA: TGTGCCAGCAGCTCTAGGACTAGCGGTATCTACGAGCAGTACCTC. This translates into CASSSRTSGIYEQYL.

This clonotype is a singleton in its sample. Germline and junction disagree at one end, which may indicate a read error. This chain links TRBV5-6 with TRBJ1-1; 8 bases are a match to TRBD1. Germline-derived CDR1 and CDR2 are SGHDT and YYEEEE. The CDR3 contains 15 residues. This CDR3 is CASSFGTGLAAEATF. In nucleotides, the CDR3 is TGTGCCAGCAGCTTTGGGACAGGACTCGCCGCCGAAGCTACCTTT.

This clonotype appeared once. Just one base apart from a much larger clone, this may be a read error. This sequence joins TRBV6-5 and TRBJ1-2; D is unclear. The CDR3 is 16 residues long. Germline V gene sequence: CDR1 MNHEY, CDR2 SVGAGI. Trimming pared 0 bases from V and 6 bases from J, leaving 17 bases between. The CDR3 sequence is CASSYSKRAGVHGYTF. In DNA form, the CDR3 reads TGTGCCAGCAGTTACTCGAAGCGGGCAGGTGTTCATGGCTACACCTTC.

About this clonotype: This may be a read error: a much more frequent sequence differs by one nucleotide. The chain has TRBV6-1 and TRBJ2-5; no clear D gene. Germline V gives CDR1 MNHNS, CDR2 SASEGT. The CDR3 has 10 amino acids. The CDR3 loop is CASSVETRYF. The CDR3 bases are TGTGCCAGCAGTGTAGAGACCCGGTACTTC.

The V gene is TRBV5-1, the J gene TRBJ2-3; no clear D. The CDR3 loop spans 14 amino acids. The germline V and J ends were trimmed by 0 bases and 2 bases, with 7 bases remaining between them. The germline V gene has CDR1 SGHRS and CDR2 YFSETQ. The CDR3, as DNA: TGCGCCAGCAGCTTGGCCGGAATCACAGATACGCAGTATTTT. This gives the protein CASSLAGITDTQYF.

The chain combines TRBV11-1 with TRBJ2-2, with D perhaps TRBD1 (6 bases). CDR1 SGHAT and CDR2 FQDESV come from the germline V gene (reference sequence). The CDR3 runs to 17 residues. V lost 9 bases to trimming and J lost 2 bases, with 22 bases between them. DNA for the CDR3: TGTGCCAGGAGCGCACAACAGGGATTTCCCAACACCGGGGAGCTGTTTTTT. This encodes CARSAQQGFPNTGELFF.

As for this clonotype: This sequence may be a read error, since a much larger clone differs from it by one base. The rearrangement links TRBV5-1 to TRBJ1-6; the match to TRBD1 covers 7 bases. The CDR3 is 16 residues long. Losses at the gene ends were 5 bases for V and 8 bases for J; bases not matched to a gene: 13. Germline assignment: CDR1 SGHRS and CDR2 YFSETQ. In nucleotides, the CDR3 is TGCGCCAGCAGACCTAGAACAGGGGTACTCGATTCACCCCTCCACTTT. Its protein product is CASRPRTGVLDSPLHF.

V and J are TRBV7-8 and TRBJ1-1; D gene unclear. In germline, CDR1 is SGHVS, CDR2 FQNEAQ. This CDR3 has 15 amino acids. V was clipped by 1 base and J by 1 base, with 10 bases between them. CDR3 loop: CASSLEVDRNTEAFF. CDR3 in DNA: TGTGCCAGCAGCTTAGAGGTAGATCGGAACACTGAAGCTTTCTTT.

Notes on this clonotype: A much larger clonotype is one base distant, so this may be a read error. The chain recombines TRBV4-3 with TRBJ2-2; the match to TRBD2 covers 10 bases. This CDR3 contains 16 residues. CDR1 is LGHNA and CDR2 is YSLEER in the germline V gene. The CDR3 sequence is CASSQDPAGGSGVLFF. As DNA, the CDR3 is TGCGCCAGCAGCCAAGACCCAGCGGGAGGGTCCGGGGTGCTGTTTTTT.

This clonotype was picked up many times. This chain links TRBV6-2 or TRBV6-3 with TRBJ1-5, with 7 bases fitting TRBD1. V shed 1 base and J 5 bases; nucleotides not matched to a gene: 11. Germline loops: CDR1 MNHEY, CDR2 SVGEGT. There are 17 residues in the CDR3. In nucleotides, the CDR3 is TGTGCCAGCAGTTACTTCGGGAGGACAGGAAACCATCAGCCCCAGCATTTT. Its translation is CASSYFGRTGNHQPQHF.

V usage is TRBV19 and J usage is TRBJ2-4; TRBD2 aligns across 8 bases. Germline V lookup: CDR1 LNHDA, CDR2 SQIVND (reference sequence). Unmatched junction bases numbered 12, after V lost 6 bases and J lost 8 bases. There are 15 residues in the CDR3. The CDR3 loop reads CASSPGGGRRDIQYF. DNA for the CDR3: TGTGCCAGTAGCCCGGGTGGCGGGAGGAGAGACATTCAGTACTTC.

This clonotype was picked up many times. This chain links TRBV29-1 with TRBJ1-4; D remains ambiguous. The CDR3 has 13 residues. The germline V gene encodes CDR1 SQVTM and CDR2 ANQGSEA. Trimming stripped 3 bases from V and 2 bases from J, with 7 bases between. In DNA form, the CDR3 reads TGCAGCGTTGAGACGGGTACTAATGAAAAACTGTTTTTT. Its protein is CSVETGTNEKLFF.

This clonotype has just a few counts. The chain combines TRBV27 with TRBJ2-1; D tentatively reads TRBD1 or TRBD2 (7 bases each). V shed 5 bases and J shed 7 bases, with 15 bases lying between them. Germline assignment: CDR1 MNHEY and CDR2 SMNVEV (reference sequence). The CDR3 extends over 14 amino acids. The CDR3 DNA sequence: TGTGCCAGCAGTGCAGGGGGGGAGTGGAATGAGCAGTTCTTC. Its translation: CASSAGGEWNEQFF.

At least ten counts were recorded for this clonotype. The chain is built from TRBV20-1 and TRBJ1-5; TRBD1 aligns across 7 bases. Germline assignment: CDR1 DFQATT and CDR2 SNEGSKA (reference sequence). The CDR3 length is 14 residues. V was clipped by 5 bases and J by 2 bases; unmatched bases: 6. The CDR3 is CSARQGWGNQPQHF. The DNA for the CDR3 is TGCAGTGCTCGACAGGGCTGGGGCAATCAGCCCCAGCATTTT.

On this clonotype: At one end, the junction sequence differs from germline, possibly due to a read error. This chain joins TRBV5-5 and TRBJ2-5; D is ambiguous. The CDR3 consists of 14 residues. Looked up from germline, CDR1 is SGHKS and CDR2 is YYEKEE (reference sequence). The DNA of the CDR3 is TGTGCCAGCAGCTTGAACGGAGCTCAAGAGATCCAGTACTTC. Protein: CASSLNGAQEIQYF.

Regarding this clonotype: At one boundary the junction diverges from the germline segment, which might be a read error. The J gene is TRBJ2-2, the V gene TRBV11-1, with a possible D match to TRBD2 (6 bases). CDR1 is SGHAT and CDR2 is FQDESV in the germline V gene (reference sequence). The CDR3 covers 13 residues. CDR3 in amino acids: CACSLTSRGELLF. Written as DNA, the CDR3 is TGTGCCTGCAGCTTAACTAGCAGAGGGGAGCTGCTTTTT.

The count of this clonotype is one. A read error may explain this, as a much larger clone is one base away. The conserved closing phenylalanine or tryptophan is absent in this CDR3, likely reflecting a read error. The rearrangement uses TRBV12-3 or TRBV12-4 and TRBJ2-5; 10 bases agree with TRBD2. This CDR3 is 15 amino acids long. The V and J ends lost 6 bases and 5 bases, in that order; junction bases with no gene match: 9. The CDR3 loop is CASRTGTSARETQYS. In DNA form, the CDR3 reads TGTGCCAGCAGAACCGGGACTAGCGCCAGGGAGACCCAGTACTCC.

Many counts were recorded for this clonotype. The chain recombines TRBV6-1 with TRBJ2-5; TRBD1 matches 9 bases. V dropped 2 bases and J dropped 5; count of bases not matched to a gene: 9. Per germline, CDR1 MNHNS and CDR2 SASEGT. The CDR3 is made up of 16 amino acids. The CDR3 spells CASSEWTGAPRETQYF. The CDR3 DNA reads as TGTGCCAGCAGTGAATGGACAGGGGCACCTCGGGAGACCCAGTACTTC.

In this sample, this clonotype is medium-sized. The gene calls are TRBV11-2 and TRBJ2-7; D is undetermined. This CDR3 region has 13 residues. The germline V gene has CDR1 SGHAT and CDR2 FQNNGV. V was trimmed by 2 bases and J by 6 bases, leaving 11 bases between them. The CDR3 DNA reads TGTGCCAGCAGCTTACGTAGGGTCGGCGAGCAGTACTTC. Protein sequence: CASSLRRVGEQYF.

The chain has TRBV20-1 and TRBJ2-1; 10 bases agree with TRBD2. CDR3 length: 14 residues. Germline CDR1 is DFQATT and CDR2 is SNEGSKA (reference sequence). V trimming: 4 bases; J trimming: 4 bases; junction bases outside the gene matches: 4. In DNA form, the CDR3 reads TGCAGTGCTACGGGACTAGCGAAATACAATGAGCAGTTCTTC. This translates into CSATGLAKYNEQFF.

This chain links TRBV11-2 with TRBJ2-1; 7 bases map to TRBD2. The germline V gene has CDR1 SGHAT and CDR2 FQNNGV. With V trimmed by 4 bases and J by 11 bases, 11 bases remained unmatched. The CDR3 extends over 14 amino acids. DNA for the CDR3: TGTGCCAGCAGCTCCGTCCCGAGCGGGACCAAGCAGTTCTTC. Translation: CASSSVPSGTKQFF.

This clonotype has a count of ten or more. V and J are TRBV12-3 or TRBV12-4 and TRBJ1-5; D remains unclear. The CDR3 totals 12 residues. Between the trimmed V and J ends, which lost 6 bases and 6 bases, there was a span of 9 bases. CDR3 sequence: CASRASTQPQHF. The DNA for the CDR3 is TGTGCCAGCAGGGCCTCTACTCAGCCCCAGCATTTT.

A few counts support this clonotype. The CDR3 coding sequence is TGTGCCATCAGTGAAAGGCTAGCGGCAGGGGATACGCAGTATTTT. This codes for CAISERLAAGDTQYF. The chain carries TRBV10-3 and TRBJ2-3; 7 nucleotides align to TRBD2. The CDR3 is made up of 15 amino acids. V lost 3 bases, J lost 6 bases, and 9 bases stayed unmatched. The germline CDR1 and CDR2 sequences are ENHRY and SYGVKD.

As to this clonotype: The junction differs from germline at one of its ends, possibly a read error. V and J are TRBV4-3 and TRBJ2-3; no reliable D call. The germline V gene encodes CDR1 LGHNA and CDR2 YSLEER. The CDR3 runs to 13 residues. In nucleotides, the CDR3 is TGCGCCAGCAGCCAAGATTGCGCAGATACGCATTATTTT. The encoded protein is CASSQDCADTHYF.